The clone carrying this T cell receptor (beta chain) occurred once. Germline CDR1 SGHNT, CDR2 YYREEE (reference sequence). This CDR3 has 16 residues. Unmatched junction bases numbered 8, after V lost 4 bases and J lost 4 bases. This record comes from a study of blood T cell repertoires in COVID-19. Measured with immunoSEQ multiplex PCR; TCRdb has only the in-frame clones, and not every one. The sample contains roughly 200,000 clones, approximately 87% of which appear only once. Sequencing was carried out using peripheral blood. The rearrangement joins TRBV5-4 to TRBJ1-2; 12 nucleotides match TRBD1. The source of this sequence is a woman between 18 and 30 years old who had recovered from COVID-19. CDR3 nucleotides: TGTGCCAGCAGCAACCCGGGACAGGGGGCGGGCTATGGCTACACCTTC. Translating it yields CASSNPGQGAGYGYTF.